One sample yielded the 5 T cell receptor beta chains listed below, sequenced in a study of Ad26.COV2.S vaccination and SARS-CoV-2 variants. Treatment of the sample: over 15 received Ad26.COV2.S at low or high dose, single or two shots; about 5 received placebo; per-sample allocation not given. Samples analyzed were those drawn on day 63 after the first vaccine or placebo injection. The data were produced by immunoSEQ multiplex PCR, yet TCRdb's version contains in-frame clones alone and is incomplete. This sample has 300,000 to 400,000 clones; roughly 90% occur once, and the top ten carry around 5.5%. Material: peripheral blood, obtained in a trial of Ad26.COV2.S vaccine versus placebo. These receptors came from a person between 18 and 59 years old who received the Ad26.COV2.S COVID-19 vaccine or a placebo.

The chain has TRBV4-3 and TRBJ1-3; D is undetermined. CDR1 LGHNA and CDR2 YSLEER come from the germline V gene. Trimming took off 0 bases at V and 4 bases at J, with 7 bases between the two ends. CDR3 length: 14 residues. The CDR3 DNA follows: TGCGCCAGCAGCCAAGATCTTCTCGGAAACACCATATATTTT. Its translation: CASSQDLLGNTIYF.

This chain uses TRBV25-1 with TRBJ2-2, with no clear D. CDR1 MGHDK and CDR2 SYGVNS come from the germline V gene. The ends were cut back, 0 bases at V and 2 bases at J, with 10 bases in the middle. The CDR3 consists of 16 residues. This CDR3 is CASSEYNAVNTGELFF. The CDR3 nucleotides are TGTGCCAGCAGTGAATATAACGCGGTAAACACCGGGGAGCTGTTTTTT. The full variable domain, completed using reference TRBV25-1 and TRBJ2-2, is EADIYQTPRYLVIGTGKKITLECSQTMGHDKMYWYQQDPGMELHLIHYSYGVNSTEKGDLSSESTVSRIRTEHFPLTLESARPSHTSQYLCASSEYNAVNTGELFFGEGSRLTVL.

The genes are TRBV7-6 and TRBJ1-4; D unclear. This CDR3 comprises 16 residues. Between the trimmed V and J ends, which lost 3 bases and 13 bases, there was a span of 24 bases. The germline CDR1 and CDR2 sequences are SGHVS and FNYEAQ. In DNA, the CDR3 is TGTGCCAGCAGCTTTGGGTCGACAAGGTGGGGAGAGGGACTGTTTTTT. This sequence encodes CASSFGSTRWGEGLFF.

The V call is TRBV7-8, the J call TRBJ1-1; the D gene is possibly TRBD1 (5 bases). The germline gives CDR1 SGHVS, CDR2 FQNEAQ. This CDR3 has 15 amino acids. V gave up 3 bases and J gave up 1 base, with 12 bases separating them. This chain's CDR3 is CASSFQQASNTEAFF. The CDR3, as DNA: TGTGCCAGCAGCTTTCAACAGGCGTCGAACACTGAAGCTTTCTTT.

The rearrangement uses TRBV2 and TRBJ1-5; D not resolved. Per the germline V gene, CDR1 is SNHLY and CDR2 is FYNNEI. V shed 8 bases and J shed 0 bases, with 14 bases lying between them. This CDR3 is 15 amino acids long. The CDR3: CASGNPRGSNQPQHF. CDR3 nucleotide sequence: TGTGCCAGCGGAAACCCCCGGGGTAGCAATCAGCCCCAGCATTTT.